These 14 T cell receptor beta chains share one sample of origin, sequenced in a study of T-cell memory formation after mild COVID-19. Via MiXCR, TCRdb re-called the 5' RACE reads, giving one row per CDR3 protein. The data show fewer than 150,000 distinct CDR3 sequences, 5% to 6.5% seen once. The sample consisted of PBMCs or a T cell subset sorted from them (not recorded which). The origin of the receptors is an adult woman who had mild COVID-19 (a few samples of this study predate the infection). Cell type and time point are not known.

V is TRBV3-1 and J is TRBJ1-5; D is unclear. CDR3 length equals 15 residues. V was clipped by 1 base and J by 5 bases, with 12 bases between them. CDR1 LGHDT and CDR2 YNNKEL come from the germline V gene (reference sequence). The CDR3 sequence is CASSQAGQAYQPQHF. The CDR3 DNA follows: TGTGCCAGCAGCCAAGCGGGCCAGGCCTATCAGCCCCAGCATTTT.

This clonotype has at least ten counts. The CDR3 protein is CASSLSVPRYQPQHF. Written as DNA, the CDR3 is TGTGCCAGCAGTTTATCGGTGCCTCGGTATCAGCCCCAGCATTTT. The rearrangement joins TRBV27 to TRBJ1-5; D not resolved. This CDR3 comprises 15 residues. Trimming stripped 0 bases from V and 5 bases from J, with 11 bases between. Germline values: CDR1 MNHEY, CDR2 SMNVEV (reference sequence).

This clonotype was detected many times. The chain combines TRBV5-6 with TRBJ2-1; 14 bases are shared with TRBD2. Germline CDR1 SGHDT, CDR2 YYEEEE. The CDR3 totals 15 residues. J gave up 10 bases and V 0 bases, and 3 bases lay outside the gene matches. CDR3 residues: CASSLGLAGGREQFF. The CDR3 bases are TGTGCCAGCAGCTTGGGACTAGCGGGAGGGAGAGAGCAGTTCTTC.

This clonotype turned up a few times. V and J are TRBV7-9 and TRBJ2-3; D is uncertain. V was trimmed by 2 bases and J by 3 bases, leaving 6 bases between them. In germline, CDR1 is SEHNR, CDR2 FQNEAQ (reference sequence). This CDR3 is built from 13 residues. CDR3 DNA sequence: TGTGCCAGCAGCTTATCCCCGACAGATACGCAGTATTTT. Amino acid sequence: CASSLSPTDTQYF.

This clonotype was recorded many times. The chain couples TRBV5-1 to TRBJ1-4; 8 bases align to TRBD1. The CDR3 loop spans 17 amino acids. V dropped 4 bases and J dropped 7; count of bases not matched to a gene: 15. CDR1 and CDR2 (germline): SGHRS, YFSETQ. CDR3 DNA: TGCGCCAGCAGCATCGACAGGGGCCCCTCTCGCGGTGAAAAACTGTTTTTT. As protein: CASSIDRGPSRGEKLFF.

Ten or more counts support this clonotype. The chain recombines TRBV12-3 or TRBV12-4 with TRBJ2-1, with 9 bases that match TRBD2. CDR3 length: 15 residues. V was pared by 1 base and J by 8 bases, with 6 bases of the junction left unmatched. CDR3 region: CASSLDSGGSYEQFF. The CDR3 DNA sequence: TGTGCCAGCAGTTTAGATAGCGGGGGTTCGTATGAGCAGTTCTTC.

The sample holds a few counts of this clonotype. The CDR3 spells CASSLLKETQYF. The CDR3 DNA is TGTGCCAGCAGCTTACTTAAAGAGACCCAGTACTTC. The gene calls are TRBV7-2 and TRBJ2-5; D ambiguous. The CDR3 totals 12 residues. V was cut by 2 bases and J by 3 bases, with 4 bases left in between. Germline assignment: CDR1 SGHTA and CDR2 FQGNSA.

A few counts support this clonotype. The gene calls are TRBV5-1 and TRBJ2-1, with TRBD1 matching 9 bases. The CDR3 length is 15 residues. Germline V CDR1 and CDR2: SGHRS, YFSETQ. The J segment lost 8 bases and the V segment lost 2 bases, leaving 8 bases of the junction unmatched. The CDR3 nucleotides are TGCGCCAGCAGCTTCCAAGGACAGGGGTTAGATGAGCAGTTCTTC. This sequence encodes CASSFQGQGLDEQFF.

V is TRBV7-2 and J is TRBJ1-2; a weak D match, TRBD1 (6 bases). V lost 5 bases and J lost 8, with 24 bases in between. This CDR3 is built from 16 residues. In germline, CDR1 is SGHTA, CDR2 FQGNSA. DNA for the CDR3: TGTGCCAGCAGCCTCCGGGTGGGGGGCTACGTAGGAGGCTACACCTTC. Translating it yields CASSLRVGGYVGGYTF.

This clonotype was observed at least ten times. The V call is TRBV4-1, the J call TRBJ2-5; 8 bases line up with TRBD1. Germline assignment: CDR1 MGHRA and CDR2 YSYEKL. The length of the CDR3 is 17 residues. J was trimmed by 3 bases and V by 1 base; bases with no gene match: 10. CDR3 in amino acids: CASSQGRTGWDKETQYF. The CDR3 region has the DNA TGCGCCAGCAGCCAAGGGAGGACAGGGTGGGACAAAGAGACCCAGTACTTC.

This clonotype occurred many times. The J gene is TRBJ2-5, the V gene TRBV12-3 or TRBV12-4; 7 nucleotides match TRBD2. This CDR3 contains 13 residues. The junction had 4 bases not matched to a gene; V was cut back by 7 bases and J by 2 bases. The CDR3 DNA is TGTGCCAGCAACCTGGGACTACAAGAGACCCAGTACTTC. This translates into CASNLGLQETQYF.

A few counts support this clonotype. The chain combines TRBV5-4 with TRBJ2-5; 9 nucleotides line up with TRBD2. After removal of 4 bases from V and 3 bases from J, the junction contained 10 bases not matched to a gene. The CDR3 runs 16 residues. Germline V gene lookup returns CDR1 SGHNT and CDR2 YYREEE (reference sequence). The CDR3 nucleotides read TGTGCCAGCAGCGGCGCCCGGGGACTAGCTGAAGAGACCCAGTACTTC. It is translated as CASSGARGLAEETQYF.

This clonotype was counted a few times. The J gene is TRBJ1-2, the V gene TRBV7-2, with 10 positions matching TRBD1. CDR3 length: 14 amino acids. Germline CDR1 and CDR2: SGHTA and FQGNSA. The V segment lost 7 bases and the J segment 7 bases; nucleotides outside the gene matches: 9. Here the CDR3 DNA reads TGTGCCAGCACGTTTGACAGGGGGCGGAGTGGCTACACCTTC. Its protein product is CASTFDRGRSGYTF.

This clonotype was seen a handful of times. The J gene is TRBJ2-3, the V gene TRBV5-1, with 12 bases aligning to TRBD2. The CDR3 is 16 residues long. The ends lost 4 bases at V and 5 bases at J; junction bases unmatched: 8. Germline V gene data show CDR1 as SGHRS and CDR2 as YFSETQ. In DNA form, the CDR3 reads TGCGCCAGCAGCCCAAGGACTAGCGGGATAATAGATACGCAGTATTTT. Translating it yields CASSPRTSGIIDTQYF. Full variable domain (missing parts from reference TRBV5-1 and TRBJ2-3): KAGVTQTPRYLIKTRGQQVTLSCSPISGHRSVSWYQQTPGQGLQFLFEYFSETQRNKGNFPGRFSGRQFSNSRSEMNVSTLELGDSALYLCASSPRTSGIIDTQYFGPGTRLTVL.